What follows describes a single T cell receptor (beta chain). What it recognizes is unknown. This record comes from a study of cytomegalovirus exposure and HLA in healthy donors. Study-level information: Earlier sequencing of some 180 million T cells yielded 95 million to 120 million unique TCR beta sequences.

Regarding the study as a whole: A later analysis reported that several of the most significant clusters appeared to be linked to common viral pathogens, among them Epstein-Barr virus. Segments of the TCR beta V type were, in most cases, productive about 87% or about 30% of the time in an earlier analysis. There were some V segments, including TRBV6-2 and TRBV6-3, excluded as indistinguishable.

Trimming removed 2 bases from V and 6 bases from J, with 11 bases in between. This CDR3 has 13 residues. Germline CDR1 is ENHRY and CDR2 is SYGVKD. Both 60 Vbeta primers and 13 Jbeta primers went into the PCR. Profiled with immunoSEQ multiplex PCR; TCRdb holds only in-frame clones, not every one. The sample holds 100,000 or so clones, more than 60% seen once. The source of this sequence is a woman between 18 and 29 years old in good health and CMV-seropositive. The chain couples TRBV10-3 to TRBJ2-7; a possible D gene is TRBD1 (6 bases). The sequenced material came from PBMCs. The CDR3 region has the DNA TGTGCCATCAGTGAGGGACAGAAGGCCGAGCAGTACTTC. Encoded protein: CAISEGQKAEQYF.